The text below deals with one T cell receptor beta chain. A read error may account for a junction end that differs from germline. The data are from a study of human T cells and chemical hapten exposure. This CDR3 is built from 13 residues. The germline V gene encodes CDR1 SGHTA and CDR2 FQGNSA. Time point reported: patch test 3, about 24 weeks after DPC sensitization. Stated treatment: therapeutic diphenylcyclopropenone sensitization with weekly scalp DPC. TCRdb reprocessed the RACE reads with MiXCR, giving one entry per CDR3 protein. The data show 120,000 or so distinct CDR3 sequences, with about 10% seen just once and around 2.2% held by the top ten.

Sequenced here: whole blood, sampled in connection with sensitization to the hapten diphenylcyclopropenone (DPC). The clonotype originates from a woman in her fifties or sixties with alopecia areata. Some clones in this sample may be carry-over from other donors' samples. This chain connects TRBV7-2 to TRBJ2-4; a possible D gene is TRBD1 (5 bases). The CDR3 loop is CASSSVQGNIQCF. CDR3 coding DNA: TGTGCCAGCAGCTCGGTCCAGGGAAACATTCAGTGCTTC.